This TCR beta chain derives from a study of preoperative IRX-2 immunotherapy in early breast cancer. Some clones are missing from TCRdb's copy, which holds only in-frame ones; the method was immunoSEQ multiplex PCR. This table holds approximately 2,800 clones, around 75% found once. This CDR3 region has 15 residues. From germline, CDR1 is MDHEN and CDR2 SYDVKM. Trimming shortened V by 3 bases and J by 4 bases, and 13 bases separated the two germline ends. Stated treatment: preoperative locoregional IRX-2 cytokine immunotherapy. Samples came from a phase Ib trial of preoperative locoregional IRX-2 cytokine immunotherapy.

Sequencing was performed on tumor tissue, taken after IRX-2 immunotherapy. The genes are TRBV28 and TRBJ2-1; no firm D call. The origin of this receptor is a human donor with breast cancer. Written as DNA, the CDR3 is TGTGCCAGCAGTTTTTCTACGGACGGATACAATGAGCAGTTCTTC. This codes for CASSFSTDGYNEQFF.